A single sample gave rise to the 9 T cell receptor beta chains below, sequenced in a study of T cells in Graves' hyperthyroidism and ophthalmopathy. From RNA transcripts, TCR beta CDR3 regions were amplified. During a first-round RT-PCR of the TCR CDR3, the HTBI primer set was used. TCRdb re-analysed the multiplex PCR reads in MiXCR, keeping a single row per CDR3 protein. The sample has roughly 290,000 distinct CDR3 sequences; approximately 13% are singletons. The specimen was blood. The receptors were sampled from a middle-aged woman with Graves' hyperthyroidism.

The chain has TRBV7-9 and TRBJ2-1, with 7 bases matching TRBD1. Trimming at V came to 6 bases and at J to 7 bases, leaving 3 bases not matched to a gene. This CDR3 has 12 residues. The V gene's germline CDR1 is SEHNR and CDR2 FQNEAQ (reference sequence). CDR3 nucleotide sequence: TGTGCCAGCAGAGGGACAGAAAATGAGCAGTTCTTC. Translation gives CASRGTENEQFF.

This clonotype was counted at least ten times. The chain combines TRBV27 with TRBJ1-5; a possible D gene is TRBD1 (5 bases). Trimming removed 3 bases at V and 0 bases at J, with 12 bases between. Germline values: CDR1 MNHEY, CDR2 SMNVEV (reference sequence). The CDR3 extends over 16 amino acids. DNA of the CDR3: TGTGCCAGCAGTTTTATGGGGGAAGATAGCAATCAGCCCCAGCATTTT. Protein product: CASSFMGEDSNQPQHF.

This clonotype was observed at least ten times. J is TRBJ1-6 and V is TRBV6-1, with TRBD1 identical over 7 bases. This CDR3 comprises 14 residues. Germline V gives CDR1 MNHNS, CDR2 SASEGT. Germline trimming cut 5 bases from V and 6 bases from J; bases unmatched to any gene: 4. The CDR3 here is CASSSRQGNSPLHF. The CDR3 DNA reads as TGTGCCAGCAGTTCGCGACAGGGTAATTCACCCCTCCACTTT.

This clonotype was seen ten or more times. V gene TRBV5-8 combines with J gene TRBJ1-2, with unresolved D. Germline V gene lookup returns CDR1 SGHTS and CDR2 YDEGEE. CDR3 length: 11 amino acids. V was clipped by 4 bases and J by 6 bases, with 7 bases between them. This chain's CDR3 is CASSKGDGYTF. The CDR3 DNA follows: TGTGCCAGCAGCAAGGGTGATGGCTACACCTTC. The whole variable domain, remainder taken from reference TRBV5-8 and TRBJ1-2, is EAGVTQSPTHLIKTRGQQATLRCSPISGHTSVYWYQQALGLGLQFLLWYDEGEERNRGNFPPRFSGRQFPNYSSELNVNALELEDSALYLCASSKGDGYTFGSGTRLTVV.

This clonotype was detected many times. CDR3: CASRWTSGNEQFF. The CDR3 DNA reads TGTGCCAGCAGATGGACTAGCGGGAATGAGCAGTTCTTC. The chain couples TRBV6-1 to TRBJ2-1, with 11 bases aligning to TRBD2. Germline-derived CDR1 and CDR2 are MNHNS and SASEGT. Trimming took 6 bases from V and 7 from J; bases not matched to a gene: 2. The CDR3 consists of 13 residues.

In its sample, this clonotype was seen a few times. CDR3 bases: TGTGCCAGCAGCCCCCCGATGGGCGACAACTTTCCCTACGAGCAGTACTTC. This gives the protein CASSPPMGDNFPYEQYF. The V and J genes are TRBV7-9 and TRBJ2-7, with D hard to call. V lost 5 bases and J lost 2, with 22 bases in between. The CDR3 contains 17 residues. Germline V gene lookup returns CDR1 SEHNR and CDR2 FQNEAQ (reference sequence).

This clonotype was recorded many times. The chain combines TRBV28 with TRBJ2-7, with 9 bases that match TRBD2. Germline V gives CDR1 MDHEN, CDR2 SYDVKM. Trimming took 7 bases from V and 6 from J; bases not matched to a gene: 13. This CDR3 spans 15 amino acids. The CDR3 nucleotides read TGTGCCAGCAAGGGTGGGCTAGCGGGAAGGGGCGAGCAGTACTTC. Translated, it gives CASKGGLAGRGEQYF.

This sequence joins TRBV5-1 and TRBJ1-1; TRBD1 aligns across 8 bases. The V and J ends lost 4 bases and 4 bases, in that order; junction bases with no gene match: 3. This CDR3 is 13 amino acids long. The germline gives CDR1 SGHRS, CDR2 YFSETQ. The CDR3 DNA sequence: TGCGCCAGCAGCCCGACAGGGGTCACTGAAGCTTTCTTT. It specifies CASSPTGVTEAFF.

This rearrangement joins TRBV28 to TRBJ1-6, with 7 bases identical to TRBD1. Trimming cost V 7 bases and J 6 bases; bases outside gene matches: 12. The CDR3 runs 16 residues. From germline, CDR1 is MDHEN and CDR2 SYDVKM. The DNA for the CDR3 is TGTGCCAGCACCCAAGGGGCAGGGGGATGTAATTCACCCCTCCACTTT. It specifies CASTQGAGGCNSPLHF.